This TCR beta chain derives from a study of early T cells in non-severe SARS-CoV-2 infection (dated by TCRdb to about 2021). Looking at the study overall: Bulk RNA from unsorted whole blood was used for TCR sequencing, so alpha and beta chains could not be paired.

Library preparation was by 5' RACE. TCRdb records NextSeq 500 as the sequencer. In the TCR library protocol, unique molecular identifiers were attached to individual cDNA molecules to correct for PCR bias and sequencing error. TCR alpha and beta chains were both sequenced, and the abundances of alpha and beta sequences in each sample were closely correlated with each other. On the authors' methods: V gene, J gene and CDR3 annotation of TCR sequences was performed with Decombinator V4. TCRs were defined as expanded if a significant change between any two time points was detected under a Poisson model with p below 0.0001. TCR abundances were normalised to the total number of TCRs sequenced per sample and expressed as counts per million. TRAV1-2 paired with TRAJ12, TRAJ20 or TRAJ33 defined MAIT TCRs, while TRAV10 paired with TRAJ18 defined iNKT TCRs. VDJdb, accessed on 1 November 2021, was searched for TCRs annotated for CMV, EBV and SARS-CoV-2, and TCRs annotated for more than one antigen were excluded. TCRdb redid the processing of the public reads, applying fastp at Q25 and MiXCR, and retained in-frame beta chains. Rows are unified per CDR3 protein, each entry keeping the most common DNA and genes. The authors' filters were not applied to this entry. The sample data list about 70,000 distinct CDR3 sequences, and about 5% of these were observed just once. Around 6.6% of the sample comes from the top ten.

The CDR3 goes from the cysteine to the phenylalanine over 16 residues. The only DNA kept is the CDR3, 48 bases in frame from the first base. V and J are truncated by 1 base and 0 bases respectively, leaving an intervening sequence of 7 bases. CDR1 and CDR2 are drawn from the germline V gene: MGHRA, YSYEKL. The research as a whole found: VDJdb matching was skewed toward anti-spike CD8 responses, so virus-specific expansions were likely underestimated and private and CD4 specificities were missed.

The study was a case-control design nested within a healthcare worker cohort in London, UK, with weekly nasopharyngeal swab PCR tests and blood sampling. Healthcare workers were recruited during the week of the UK lockdown, between 23 and 31 March 2020, and followed weekly for up to 16 weeks. This clonotype has a count of ten or more. What this receptor recognizes is not known. Base qualities are not at hand, and no much larger clone is one base apart. This sample comprised whole blood, obtained at baseline. The source is an adult who was a healthcare worker with PCR-confirmed SARS-CoV-2 infection or an uninfected control (not recorded which). The V and J genes are TRBV4-1 and TRBJ2-6, with no reliable assignment of the D segment. The CDR3 corresponds to CASSQVHSSGANVLTF. The nucleotide sequence is given as TGCGCCAGCAGCCAAGTTCACAGCTCTGGGGCCAACGTCCTGACTTTC.